This TCR beta chain was observed in a study of T cell repertoires in cytomegalovirus infection (dated by TCRdb to the late 2010s). Describing the broader study: Recently identified HLA-C-restricted CMV epitopes, whose presentation resists viral immunomodulation, were targeted by peptide stimulations together with well-studied HLA-B-restricted epitopes. Because public TCR beta signatures pointed to carriage of CMV infection together with the matching HLA type, the HLA type of each donor mattered for the analysis.

This specimen's treatment or condition label, per the study, means: in vitro stimulation with specific CMV peptide epitopes to enrich CMV-specific T cells. Reading the germline V gene gives CDR1 LGHNT and CDR2 FRNRAP. The CDR3 sequence holds 17 residues, the cysteine and phenylalanine included. Only CDR3 DNA remains: 51 bases, in frame from the first base. Cut back by 5 bases and 3 bases, the V and J ends lie 22 bases apart. Study-level results and caveats: In the ex vivo response, HLA-C-restricted CMV-specific TCR beta clonotypes were dominant, and in two of eight donors the single most frequent clonotype came from this HLA-C-restricted group. In both this cohort and an independent roughly 330-donor cohort, the cumulative frequency of public TCR beta family members distinguished carriers of CMV infection plus the relevant HLA type.

This clonotype was counted many times. Its cognate antigen has yet to be identified. Base qualities are not at hand, and no much larger clone is one base apart. Instrument used: Illumina HiSeq 1500. TCRdb reprocessing: public reads trimmed at Q25 with fastp, clones called with MiXCR, in-frame beta chains kept. Each CDR3 protein appears once, grouped with its most common genes and DNA. This sample lists roughly 990,000 distinct CDR3 sequences; approximately 31% were detected once. Of the sample, roughly 12% falls within the top ten clones. The V and J segments used are TRBV12-5 and TRBJ1-2; the D gene is possibly TRBD1, with 5 bases matching. Sequenced here: cultured CD8+ T cells from PBMCs, sampled from culture after CMV antigen stimulation. This sequence was found in a human donor in good health (CMV status not recorded). Some clones in this sample may be carry-over from other donors' samples. The base sequence is TGTGCTAGTGGTCCGCAAGGGGAGGATGCTAGAGACTATGGCTACACCTTC. It specifies CASGPQGEDARDYGYTF.